These T cell receptor beta chains were read from a single sample in a study of blood T cell repertoires in COVID-19. Libraries were prepared by immunoSEQ multiplex PCR; TCRdb keeps only in-frame clonotypes and omits some of them. The repertoire has 350,000 to 400,000 clones, around 90% of them found once; the top ten carry 6.5% to 7%. Sequenced input: peripheral blood. These receptors originate from a man between 18 and 29 years old with active or convalescent COVID-19. The CDR3 runs from the conserved cysteine through the conserved F or W. The order of the fields is CDR3 length, V gene, D gene, J gene, clone size, CDR3 protein, CDR3 DNA. The D gene is left open where the match is weak. Clone sizes are given selectively: once, few, many, or a class where the clone is expanded.

length: 12
V: TRBV2
D: NA
J: TRBJ2-7
size: NA
CDR3: CASIQGAYEQYF
DNA: TGTGCCAGCATACAGGGCGCCTACGAGCAGTACTTC

length: 15
V: TRBV19
D: NA
J: TRBJ2-7
size: NA
CDR3: CASSPWHTSSYEQYF
DNA: TGTGCCAGTAGTCCCTGGCATACATCCTCCTACGAGCAGTACTTC

length: 13
V: TRBV24-1
D: NA
J: TRBJ1-5
size: few
CDR3: CATSDRGAQPQHF
DNA: TGTGCCACCAGCGATCGGGGGGCTCAGCCCCAGCATTTT

length: 17
V: TRBV19
D: NA
J: TRBJ2-7
size: NA
CDR3: CASSYHFPGTPTYEQYF
DNA: TGTGCCAGTAGTTATCATTTCCCCGGGACTCCGACCTACGAGCAGTACTTC

length: 15
V: TRBV3-1/TRBV3-2
D: TRBD2
J: TRBJ2-2
size: NA
CDR3: CASTRLAGNTGELFF
DNA: TGTGCCAGCACCCGACTAGCGGGCAACACCGGGGAGCTGTTTTTT

length: 15
V: TRBV7-3
D: NA
J: TRBJ2-3
size: NA
CDR3: CASSPGLLSTDTQYF
DNA: TGTGCCAGCAGCCCCGGACTCTTAAGCACAGATACGCAGTATTTT

length: 17
V: TRBV15
D: TRBD2
J: TRBJ2-7
size: NA
CDR3: CATSRGWLGGSSYEQYF
DNA: TGTGCCACCAGCAGAGGTTGGCTCGGGGGGAGCTCCTACGAGCAGTACTTC

length: 14
V: TRBV5-1
D: TRBD2
J: TRBJ2-7
size: NA
CDR3: CASSRASGSNEQYF
DNA: TGCGCCAGCAGCAGGGCTAGCGGGAGCAACGAGCAGTACTTC

length: 14
V: TRBV5-1
D: TRBD1
J: TRBJ1-2
size: NA
CDR3: CASTQGAGYYGYTF
DNA: TGCGCCAGCACCCAGGGGGCGGGATACTATGGCTACACCTTC

length: 14
V: TRBV10-3
D: TRBD1
J: TRBJ1-4
size: NA
CDR3: CAISPGTGAEKLFF
DNA: TGTGCCATCAGTCCTGGGACAGGGGCTGAAAAACTGTTTTTT

length: 13
V: TRBV19
D: NA
J: TRBJ2-1
size: NA
CDR3: CASSHNRENEQFF
DNA: TGTGCCAGTAGCCATAACAGGGAAAATGAGCAGTTCTTC

length: 14
V: TRBV27
D: NA
J: TRBJ1-1
size: NA
CDR3: CASSLTLMNTEAFF
DNA: TGTGCCAGCAGTCTAACCTTAATGAACACTGAAGCTTTCTTT

length: 16
V: TRBV7-3
D: TRBD1
J: TRBJ2-1
size: NA
CDR3: CASSLRSRDRGNEQFF
DNA: TGTGCCAGCAGCTTAAGGTCCCGGGACAGGGGAAATGAGCAGTTCTTC

length: 14
V: TRBV28
D: TRBD2
J: TRBJ2-7
size: NA
CDR3: CASRPGLAPYEQYF
DNA: TGTGCCAGCAGACCGGGACTAGCCCCCTACGAGCAGTACTTC

length: 12
V: TRBV11-2
D: TRBD1
J: TRBJ1-2
size: NA
CDR3: CASSDRGGGYTF
DNA: TGTGCCAGCTCGGACAGGGGAGGTGGCTACACCTTC

length: 15
V: TRBV27
D: NA
J: TRBJ1-6
size: NA
CDR3: CASSLSSTANSPLHF
DNA: TGTGCCAGCAGTTTGTCTTCCACAGCTAATTCACCCCTCCACTTT

length: 13
V: TRBV6-5
D: NA
J: TRBJ1-6
size: NA
CDR3: CASRLAGVSPLHF
DNA: TGTGCCAGCAGGCTAGCAGGGGTCTCACCCCTCCACTTT

length: 15
V: TRBV27
D: TRBD1
J: TRBJ1-6
size: NA
CDR3: CASRKGDRSNSPLHF
DNA: TGTGCCAGCCGTAAGGGGGACAGAAGCAATTCACCCCTCCACTTT

length: 13
V: TRBV5-1
D: TRBD1
J: TRBJ2-7
size: few
CDR3: CASSFDRANEQYF
DNA: TGCGCCAGCAGCTTCGACAGGGCTAACGAGCAGTACTTC

length: 14
V: TRBV7-2
D: TRBD1
J: TRBJ2-5
size: NA
CDR3: CASSLGGQQETQYF
DNA: TGTGCCAGCAGCTTAGGGGGACAGCAAGAGACCCAGTACTTC

length: 11
V: TRBV20-1
D: NA
J: TRBJ1-2
size: once
CDR3: CSAKVPGGYTF
DNA: TGCAGTGCTAAAGTCCCAGGTGGCTACACCTTC

length: 14
V: TRBV7-9
D: NA
J: TRBJ2-1
size: NA
CDR3: CATERGPRGNEQFF
DNA: TGTGCCACGGAAAGGGGTCCTCGGGGGAATGAGCAGTTCTTC

length: 15
V: TRBV27
D: TRBD1
J: TRBJ1-2
size: NA
CDR3: CASSPTGGSNYGYTF
DNA: TGTGCCAGCAGTCCGACAGGGGGCTCCAACTATGGCTACACCTTC

length: 14
V: TRBV27
D: TRBD2
J: TRBJ2-3
size: few
CDR3: CASGASGTTDTQYF
DNA: TGTGCCAGCGGAGCTAGCGGGACGACAGATACGCAGTATTTT

length: 15
V: TRBV3-1/TRBV3-2
D: TRBD1
J: TRBJ2-5
size: NA
CDR3: CASSRGQANQETQYF
DNA: TGTGCCAGCAGCCGGGGACAGGCAAACCAAGAGACCCAGTACTTC

length: 19
V: TRBV4-1
D: TRBD1
J: TRBJ2-7
size: NA
CDR3: CASSQVVGTGLLISYEQYF
DNA: TGCGCCAGCAGCCAAGTAGTCGGGACAGGGCTACTTATTAGTTACGAGCAGTACTTC

length: 17
V: TRBV6-2/TRBV6-3
D: NA
J: TRBJ1-5
size: NA
CDR3: CASSYLPGRGGNQPQHF
DNA: TGTGCCAGCAGTTACTTGCCTGGGAGGGGTGGCAATCAGCCCCAGCATTTT

length: 14
V: TRBV14
D: NA
J: TRBJ2-1
size: once
CDR3: CASSHDRLYNEQFF
DNA: TGTGCCAGCAGCCACGACAGGCTCTACAATGAGCAGTTCTTC